A selection of T cell receptor beta chains follows, all from one sample in a study of T cells in Graves' hyperthyroidism and ophthalmopathy. TCRdb fed the multiplex PCR reads into MiXCR, producing one record per CDR3 protein. The repertoire includes about 300,000 distinct CDR3 sequences, approximately 15% of them detected once, and around 33% sits in the top ten. The sample consisted of blood. The receptors come from a man aged 30 to 45 with Graves' hyperthyroidism. Each CDR3 is given with its conserved first and last residue. A D gene is named only where the DNA matches it firmly. A row's size may be missing; if present it is once, few, many or a size class.

d_call: TRBD2; v_call: TRBV11-1; clone_size: -; cdr3_length: 12; j_call: TRBJ2-1; cdr3_nt: TGTGCCAGCAGCCGAGCGGGACGGGAGCAGTTCTTC; cdr3_aa: CASSRAGREQFF
d_call: TRBD1; v_call: TRBV27; clone_size: -; cdr3_length: 18; j_call: TRBJ2-6; cdr3_nt: TGTGCCAGCAGTTTATCTGGACAGGACCCCTCTGGGGCCAACGTCCTGACTTTC; cdr3_aa: CASSLSGQDPSGANVLTF
d_call: -; v_call: TRBV2; clone_size: few; cdr3_length: 13; j_call: TRBJ2-3; cdr3_nt: TGTGCCAGCAGTGAAGAGAGGACGGATACGCAGTATTTT; cdr3_aa: CASSEERTDTQYF
d_call: -; v_call: TRBV7-9; clone_size: few; cdr3_length: 12; j_call: TRBJ2-3; cdr3_nt: TGTGCCAGCAGCCGGGAGTCCTATACGCAGTATTTT; cdr3_aa: CASSRESYTQYF
d_call: TRBD2; v_call: TRBV6-2/TRBV6-3; clone_size: many; cdr3_length: 15; j_call: TRBJ2-1; cdr3_nt: TGTGCCAGCAGTCCGGCACTAGCGGGGTACAATGAGCAGTTCTTC; cdr3_aa: CASSPALAGYNEQFF
d_call: -; v_call: TRBV27; clone_size: many; cdr3_length: 13; j_call: TRBJ1-1; cdr3_nt: TGTGCCAGCAGTTCGACTAGCCTGACTGAAGCTTTCTTT; cdr3_aa: CASSSTSLTEAFF
d_call: -; v_call: TRBV2; clone_size: many; cdr3_length: 13; j_call: TRBJ1-5; cdr3_nt: TGTGCCAGCAGTAGCGGCGCAGATCAGCCCCAGCATTTT; cdr3_aa: CASSSGADQPQHF
d_call: -; v_call: TRBV3-1; clone_size: -; cdr3_length: 14; j_call: TRBJ2-1; cdr3_nt: TGTGCCAGCAGCCACCGGACGGTCTCCTACGAGCAGTTCTTC; cdr3_aa: CASSHRTVSYEQFF
d_call: -; v_call: TRBV12-5; clone_size: many; cdr3_length: 13; j_call: TRBJ1-1; cdr3_nt: TGTGCTAGTGGTTTGGAGGTGAACACTGAAGCTTTCTTT; cdr3_aa: CASGLEVNTEAFF
d_call: TRBD2; v_call: TRBV7-3; clone_size: -; cdr3_length: 16; j_call: TRBJ2-1; cdr3_nt: TGTGCCAGCAGCTTAGGCGGACTAGTGGGAGGGGATGAGCAGTTCTTC; cdr3_aa: CASSLGGLVGGDEQFF
d_call: TRBD1; v_call: TRBV19; clone_size: many; cdr3_length: 17; j_call: TRBJ1-2; cdr3_nt: TGTGCCAGTAGTTCCCCCAGGAGGGGGCGAGTTATCTATGGCTACACCTTC; cdr3_aa: CASSSPRRGRVIYGYTF
d_call: -; v_call: TRBV6-1; clone_size: many; cdr3_length: 17; j_call: TRBJ2-1; cdr3_nt: TGTGCCAGCACTCGATTACTCGCGACAGGCGGGGTCGATGAGCAGTTCTTC; cdr3_aa: CASTRLLATGGVDEQFF
d_call: TRBD1; v_call: TRBV3-1; clone_size: many; cdr3_length: 14; j_call: TRBJ1-2; cdr3_nt: TGTGCCAGCAGCCAAGGCTGGACAGGCTATGGCTACACCTTC; cdr3_aa: CASSQGWTGYGYTF
d_call: -; v_call: TRBV15; clone_size: -; cdr3_length: 13; j_call: TRBJ2-4; cdr3_nt: TGTGCCACCAGCAGAGACTCGCGGGACATTCAGTACTTC; cdr3_aa: CATSRDSRDIQYF
d_call: -; v_call: TRBV7-9; clone_size: few; cdr3_length: 16; j_call: TRBJ2-2; cdr3_nt: TGTGCCAGCAGCCCGAGGGGGACCTCGAACACCGGGGAGCTGTTTTTT; cdr3_aa: CASSPRGTSNTGELFF
d_call: -; v_call: TRBV11-3; clone_size: -; cdr3_length: 19; j_call: TRBJ2-6; cdr3_nt: TGTGCCAGCAGCTCATCAGCCTTCCCCGCCTCCTCTGGGGCCAACGTCCTGACTTTC; cdr3_aa: CASSSSAFPASSGANVLTF
d_call: TRBD1; v_call: TRBV6-2/TRBV6-3; clone_size: few; cdr3_length: 14; j_call: TRBJ2-7; cdr3_nt: TGTGCCAGCAGTCCGGGACAGGGTTTTCGCGAGCAGTACTTC; cdr3_aa: CASSPGQGFREQYF
d_call: -; v_call: TRBV27; clone_size: many; cdr3_length: 14; j_call: TRBJ2-7; cdr3_nt: TGTGCCAGCAGTCCGAGGGGCAGGGGAAACGAGCAGTACTTC; cdr3_aa: CASSPRGRGNEQYF
d_call: -; v_call: TRBV12-3/TRBV12-4; clone_size: many; cdr3_length: 15; j_call: TRBJ2-3; cdr3_nt: TGTGCCAGCAGTTTATCGCCAGGGAGCACAGATACGCAGTATTTT; cdr3_aa: CASSLSPGSTDTQYF
d_call: -; v_call: TRBV6-1; clone_size: many; cdr3_length: 12; j_call: TRBJ2-1; cdr3_nt: TGTGCCATTTCTGGGACCTACAATGAGCAGTTCTTC; cdr3_aa: CAISGTYNEQFF
d_call: TRBD2; v_call: TRBV5-5; clone_size: few; cdr3_length: 16; j_call: TRBJ2-1; cdr3_nt: TGTGCCAGCAGCTCCCCAAAGCGGGAGTATAGCGATGAGCAGTTCTTC; cdr3_aa: CASSSPKREYSDEQFF
d_call: TRBD1; v_call: TRBV11-1; clone_size: many; cdr3_length: 16; j_call: TRBJ1-1; cdr3_nt: TGTGCCAGCAACAACCGGGACAGGGCCCGAAACACTGAAGCTTTCTTT; cdr3_aa: CASNNRDRARNTEAFF
d_call: TRBD2; v_call: TRBV20-1; clone_size: many; cdr3_length: 13; j_call: TRBJ2-7; cdr3_nt: TGCAGTGCTATAGCGGGAGGGACCTACGAGCAGTACTTC; cdr3_aa: CSAIAGGTYEQYF
d_call: TRBD2; v_call: TRBV5-1; clone_size: many; cdr3_length: 18; j_call: TRBJ2-1; cdr3_nt: TGCGCCAGCAGCTCCGTTGGGGGGGATCGATTCCTCGGCGATGAGCAGTTCTTC; cdr3_aa: CASSSVGGDRFLGDEQFF
d_call: -; v_call: TRBV6-1; clone_size: many; cdr3_length: 15; j_call: TRBJ2-2; cdr3_nt: TGTGCCAGCAGCGATTTTCAGGGATACACCGGGGAGCTGTTTTTT; cdr3_aa: CASSDFQGYTGELFF
d_call: TRBD2; v_call: TRBV14; clone_size: few; cdr3_length: 15; j_call: TRBJ2-2; cdr3_nt: TGTGCCAGCAGCCAAGCCAGCGGGAGCACCGGGGAGCTGTTTTTT; cdr3_aa: CASSQASGSTGELFF
d_call: -; v_call: TRBV7-8; clone_size: many; cdr3_length: 12; j_call: TRBJ2-7; cdr3_nt: TGTGCCAGCAGCCATACAGCCTACGAGCAGTACTTC; cdr3_aa: CASSHTAYEQYF
d_call: -; v_call: TRBV3-1; clone_size: many; cdr3_length: 15; j_call: TRBJ2-7; cdr3_nt: TGTGCCAGCAGCCAACCCTTGATGCTAGGCGGGGATCAGTACTTC; cdr3_aa: CASSQPLMLGGDQYF
d_call: -; v_call: TRBV12-3/TRBV12-4; clone_size: many; cdr3_length: 16; j_call: TRBJ2-3; cdr3_nt: TGTGCCAGCAGCCCACCCCCCTGGCGCCGCACAGATACGCAGTATTTT; cdr3_aa: CASSPPPWRRTDTQYF
d_call: -; v_call: TRBV10-3; clone_size: -; cdr3_length: 13; j_call: TRBJ2-1; cdr3_nt: TGTGCCATCAGTGTAAGGGGTTTGAATGAGCAGTTCTTC; cdr3_aa: CAISVRGLNEQFF
d_call: -; v_call: TRBV11-3; clone_size: -; cdr3_length: 12; j_call: TRBJ2-3; cdr3_nt: TGTGCCAGCAGCTTATTCGGAGATACGCAGTATTTT; cdr3_aa: CASSLFGDTQYF
d_call: -; v_call: TRBV11-2; clone_size: many; cdr3_length: 13; j_call: TRBJ1-1; cdr3_nt: TGTGCCAGCAGCCCCCGCGGGCAAACTGAAGCTTTCTTT; cdr3_aa: CASSPRGQTEAFF
d_call: -; v_call: TRBV27; clone_size: many; cdr3_length: 13; j_call: TRBJ1-5; cdr3_nt: TGTGCCAGCAGTTTAGGGGGACATCAGCCCCAGCATTTT; cdr3_aa: CASSLGGHQPQHF
d_call: -; v_call: TRBV2; clone_size: many; cdr3_length: 15; j_call: TRBJ2-1; cdr3_nt: TGTGCCAGCAGTGAGGGTCCAAGCTCCTACAATGAGCAGTTCTTC; cdr3_aa: CASSEGPSSYNEQFF
d_call: -; v_call: TRBV20-1; clone_size: many; cdr3_length: 12; j_call: TRBJ1-1; cdr3_nt: TGCAGTGCTCGGTGGGAGAACACTGAAGCTTTCTTT; cdr3_aa: CSARWENTEAFF
d_call: TRBD1; v_call: TRBV13; clone_size: few; cdr3_length: 16; j_call: TRBJ2-3; cdr3_nt: TGTGCCAGCAGCTCAATGGACAGGGGCCACACAGATACGCAGTATTTT; cdr3_aa: CASSSMDRGHTDTQYF
d_call: -; v_call: TRBV3-1; clone_size: -; cdr3_length: 17; j_call: TRBJ2-2; cdr3_nt: TGTGCCAGCAGCCAAGTATACCAGGCCACCCCGCCCGGGGAGCTGTTTTTT; cdr3_aa: CASSQVYQATPPGELFF
d_call: -; v_call: TRBV7-9; clone_size: -; cdr3_length: 16; j_call: TRBJ2-1; cdr3_nt: TGTGCCAGCAGCCCCTTACGCGGGACAGCCTACAATGAGCAGTTCTTC; cdr3_aa: CASSPLRGTAYNEQFF